Below, one T cell receptor beta chain is given with its context. V lost 7 bases to trimming and J lost 4 bases, with 13 bases between them. CDR1 SEHNR and CDR2 FQNEAQ come from the germline V gene (reference sequence). The CDR3 has 13 amino acids. The data stem from a study of neurological immune-mediated disorders. TCRdb re-analysed the 5' RACE reads in MiXCR, keeping a single row per CDR3 protein. The table records over 45,000 distinct CDR3 sequences, under 30% of them present only once. The TCR originated in a woman aged 70 to 79 in good health. The chain is built from TRBV7-9 and TRBJ1-2, with D hard to call. Sequencing was done on a sample of PBMCs. The CDR3 is CASTPGGVYGYTF. CDR3 coding DNA: TGTGCCAGCACTCCGGGCGGGGTCTATGGCTACACCTTC.